This entry features one TCR beta chain sequence. This sample is drawn from a study of blood T cell repertoires in COVID-19. Using immunoSEQ multiplex PCR, the repertoire was profiled, and TCRdb retains in-frame clones only, with some absent. The sample yields roughly 79,000 clones, around nine tenths seen once. Sequencing input: peripheral blood. The origin of this receptor is a woman older than 75 with active or convalescent COVID-19.

This CDR3 is CASSSLAGESYNEQFF. For the CDR3, the DNA is TGTGCCAGCTCATCCTTAGCGGGAGAATCCTACAATGAGCAGTTCTTC. The V gene is TRBV18, the J gene TRBJ2-1; 9 bases fit TRBD2. Trimming removed 5 bases from V and 1 base from J; junction bases left unmatched: 6. The CDR3 is 16 residues long. Germline assignment: CDR1 KGHSH and CDR2 LQKENI.